This T cell receptor beta chain was obtained from a study of regulatory T cells (dated by TCRdb to 2017 to 2018). Background on the whole study: T-cell receptor beta repertoires of sorted regulatory, conventional CD4+ and CD8+ T cells were compared between CD3G-deficient patients and healthy controls.

Every CD3G-deficient patient showed evidence of autoimmunity, and the autoimmunity was more severe in two of the patients. At testing, patients were between 2 and 39 years old and showed lower naive and higher memory CD4+ and CD8+ T-cell proportions. More than five individuals with CD3G deficiency made up the patient group. An international network of physicians spanning the United States, Europe and Asia provided the patient samples and clinical data. Peripheral blood mononuclear cells were isolated by Ficoll density separation. CD3+ CD8+ CD4- T cells were isolated on a FACSAria cell sorter. Concerning this clone itself: The antigen this receptor binds is unknown. Qualities for individual bases were not recorded, and no much larger clone is one base off.

The paper as a whole reports these results and caveats: Restricted unique TRB V-J pairs and skewed V and J gene usage were observed in patient repertoires, most markedly in regulatory T cells. Patient-derived CD8+ T cells showed a nonsignificant trend toward reduced Shannon entropy compared with control CD8+ cells.

The multiplex PCR used 52 forward TRBV primers and 13 reverse TRBJ primers, with assay-based and computational corrections for amplification bias. Within the immunoSEQ assay, multiplex PCR amplified rearranged TRB loci from genomic DNA. TRB amplicons were sequenced using an Illumina HiSeq platform. Regarding the original processing steps: Custom algorithms error-filtered the raw sequences and aligned them to reference gene sequences, after which the immunoSEQ online tools were used for analysis. Frequencies of productive and nonproductive TRB rearrangements were evaluated among both unique and total sequences. For TRB CDR3 positions 6 and 7, hydrophobicity together with amino acid composition served as the basis for assessing self-reactivity potential. Groups were compared by t tests, Mann-Whitney tests or two-way ANOVA performed in Prism software. In TCRdb, the immuneACCESS table is reduced to in-frame sequences with V and J assigned. These tables do not hold every clone; where another copy was compared, an unresolved V gene accounts for under half, and the others remain unexplained. The V and J calls and the clone size are those of that table, but D and trimming were determined from the DNA. In all, the sample holds approximately 2,000 clones, and roughly 66% of those were seen once. Around 35% of the sample is taken by the ten largest.

Sequencing was performed on CD8+ T cells sorted from blood. The TCR originated in a person aged 30-39 years with CD3G deficiency.

The DNA is as follows: TGTGCCAGCGGGGGAGAGGGGGCTACTAATTTCGTAGCTTTCTTT. Translated, this is CASGGEGATNFVAFF. The rearrangement combines TRBV27 with TRBJ1-1; 7 of the junction bases match TRBD1. Taken from the germline V gene (reference sequence), the CDR1 and CDR2 loops are MNHEY and SMNVEV. From its cysteine to its phenylalanine, the CDR3 spans 15 amino acids. The kept DNA is CDR3 alone, 45 bases in frame from the first base. The germline V and J ends show losses of 8 bases and 10 bases respectively, and no gene match explains 19 bases of the junction.